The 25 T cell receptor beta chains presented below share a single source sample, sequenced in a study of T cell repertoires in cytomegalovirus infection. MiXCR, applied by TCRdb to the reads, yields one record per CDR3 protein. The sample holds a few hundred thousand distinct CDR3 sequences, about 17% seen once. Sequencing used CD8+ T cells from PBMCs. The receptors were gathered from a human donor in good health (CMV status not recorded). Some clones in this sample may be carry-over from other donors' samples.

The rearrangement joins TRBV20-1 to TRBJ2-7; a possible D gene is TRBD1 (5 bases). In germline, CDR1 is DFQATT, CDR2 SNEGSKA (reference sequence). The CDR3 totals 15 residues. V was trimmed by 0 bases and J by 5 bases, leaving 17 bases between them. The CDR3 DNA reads TGCAGTGCTAGAGATCTTTTCACAGGCTGGGACGAGCAGTACTTC. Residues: CSARDLFTGWDEQYF.

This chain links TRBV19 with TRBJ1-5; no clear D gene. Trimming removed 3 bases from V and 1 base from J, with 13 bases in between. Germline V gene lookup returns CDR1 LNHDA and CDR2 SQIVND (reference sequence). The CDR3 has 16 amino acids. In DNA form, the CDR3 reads TGTGCCAGTAGTATTGGCCCGGGTTGGAGCAATCAGCCCCAGCATTTT. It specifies CASSIGPGWSNQPQHF.

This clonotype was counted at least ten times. The CDR3 sequence is CASGESSYNEQFF. CDR3 DNA sequence: TGTGCCAGCGGAGAGAGCTCCTACAATGAGCAGTTCTTC. This chain links TRBV2 with TRBJ2-1; no clear D. CDR1 is SNHLY, CDR2 FYNNEI, per germline. V was cut by 8 bases and J by 0 bases, with 8 bases left in between. This CDR3 spans 13 amino acids.

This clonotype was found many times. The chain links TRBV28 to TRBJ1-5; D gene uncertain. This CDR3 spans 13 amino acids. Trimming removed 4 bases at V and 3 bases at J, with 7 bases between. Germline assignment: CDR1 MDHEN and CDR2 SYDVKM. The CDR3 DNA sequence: TGTGCCAGCAGTTCCACGGCCAATCAGCCCCAGCATTTT. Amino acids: CASSSTANQPQHF.

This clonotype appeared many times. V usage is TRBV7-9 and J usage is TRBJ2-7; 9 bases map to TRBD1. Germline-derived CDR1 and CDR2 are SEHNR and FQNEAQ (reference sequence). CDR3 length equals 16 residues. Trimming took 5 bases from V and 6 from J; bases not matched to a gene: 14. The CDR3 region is CASSPTTGQGRGEQYF. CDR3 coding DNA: TGTGCCAGCAGCCCCACCACCGGACAGGGGCGAGGCGAGCAGTACTTC.

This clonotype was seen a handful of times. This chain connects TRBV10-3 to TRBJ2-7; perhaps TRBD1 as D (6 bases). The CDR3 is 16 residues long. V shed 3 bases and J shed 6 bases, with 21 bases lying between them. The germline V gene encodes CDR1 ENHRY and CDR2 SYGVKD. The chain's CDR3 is CAISEFIDRREGEQYF. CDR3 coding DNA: TGTGCCATCAGTGAATTCATCGACAGGAGAGAAGGCGAGCAGTACTTC.

This chain's CDR3 is CASGTTRDRERETQYF. For the CDR3, the DNA is TGTGCCAGCGGAACAACCCGGGACAGAGAGAGGGAGACCCAGTACTTC. V gene TRBV13 combines with J gene TRBJ2-5, with 7 bases lining up with TRBD1. The length of the CDR3 is 16 residues. Germline V gene lookup returns CDR1 PRHDT and CDR2 FYEKMQ (reference sequence). With V trimmed by 8 bases and J by 5 bases, 17 bases remained unmatched. The whole variable domain, filled in from reference TRBV13 and TRBJ2-5, reads AAGVIQSPRHLIKEKRETATLKCYPIPRHDTVYWYQQGPGQDPQFLISFYEKMQSDKGSIPDRFSAQQFSDYHSELNMSSLELGDSALYFCASGTTRDRERETQYFGPGTRLLVL.

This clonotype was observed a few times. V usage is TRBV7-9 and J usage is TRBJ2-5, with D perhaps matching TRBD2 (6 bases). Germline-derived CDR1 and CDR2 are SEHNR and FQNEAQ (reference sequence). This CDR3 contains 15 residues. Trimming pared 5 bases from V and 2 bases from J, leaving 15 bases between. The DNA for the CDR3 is TGTGCCAGCAGCGAACCATCGGGGGAACAAGAGACCCAGTACTTC. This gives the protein CASSEPSGEQETQYF.

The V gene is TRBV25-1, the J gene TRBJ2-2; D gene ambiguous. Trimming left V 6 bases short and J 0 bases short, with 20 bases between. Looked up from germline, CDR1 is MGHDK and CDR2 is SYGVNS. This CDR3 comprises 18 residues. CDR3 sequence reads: CASSPPHWATTNTGELFF. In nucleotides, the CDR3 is TGTGCCAGCAGCCCCCCCCACTGGGCAACAACGAACACCGGGGAGCTGTTTTTT.

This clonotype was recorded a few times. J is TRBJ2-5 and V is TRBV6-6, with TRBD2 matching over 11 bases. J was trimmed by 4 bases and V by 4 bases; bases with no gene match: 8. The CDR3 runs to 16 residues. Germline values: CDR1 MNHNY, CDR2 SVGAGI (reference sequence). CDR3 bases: TGTGCCAGCAGTTGGGGACTAGCGGAAATGGGAGAGACCCAGTACTTC. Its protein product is CASSWGLAEMGETQYF.

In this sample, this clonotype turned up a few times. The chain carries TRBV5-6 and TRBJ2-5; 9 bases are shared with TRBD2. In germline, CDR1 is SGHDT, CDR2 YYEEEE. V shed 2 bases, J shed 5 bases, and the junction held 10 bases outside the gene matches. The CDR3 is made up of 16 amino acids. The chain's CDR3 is CASSFLLAGIRETQYF. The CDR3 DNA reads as TGTGCCAGCAGCTTTCTTCTAGCGGGGATACGGGAGACCCAGTACTTC.

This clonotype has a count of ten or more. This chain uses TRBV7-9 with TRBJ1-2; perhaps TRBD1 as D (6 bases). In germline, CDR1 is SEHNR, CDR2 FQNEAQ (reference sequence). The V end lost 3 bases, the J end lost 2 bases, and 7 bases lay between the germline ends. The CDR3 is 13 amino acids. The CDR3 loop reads CASSFDRNYGYTF. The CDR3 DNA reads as TGTGCCAGCAGCTTTGACAGGAACTATGGCTACACCTTC. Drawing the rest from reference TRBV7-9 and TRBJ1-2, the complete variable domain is DTGVSQNPRHKITKRGQNVTFRCDPISEHNRLYWYRQTLGQGPEFLTYFQNEAQLEKSRLLSDRFSAERPKGSFSTLEIQRTEQGDSAMYLCASSFDRNYGYTFGSGTRLTVV.

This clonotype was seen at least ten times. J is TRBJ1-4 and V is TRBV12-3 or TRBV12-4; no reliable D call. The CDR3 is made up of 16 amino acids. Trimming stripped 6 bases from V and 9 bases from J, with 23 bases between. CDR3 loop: CASRKPRGRTGKKLFF. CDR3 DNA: TGTGCCAGCAGAAAACCCAGAGGACGGACGGGGAAAAAACTGTTTTTT.

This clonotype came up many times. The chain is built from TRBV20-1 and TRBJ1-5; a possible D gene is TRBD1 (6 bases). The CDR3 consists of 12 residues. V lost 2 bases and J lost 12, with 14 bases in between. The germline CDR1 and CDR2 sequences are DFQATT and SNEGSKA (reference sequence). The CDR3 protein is CSARSGADNQHF. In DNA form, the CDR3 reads TGCAGTGCTAGATCGGGGGCAGACAACCAGCATTTT.

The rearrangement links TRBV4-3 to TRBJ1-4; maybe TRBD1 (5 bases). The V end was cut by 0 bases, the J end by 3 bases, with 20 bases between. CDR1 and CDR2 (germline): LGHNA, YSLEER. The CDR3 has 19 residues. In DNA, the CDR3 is TGCGCCAGCAGCCAAGATTCCGCGCAGGGAGTGGGGGCTAATGAAAAACTGTTTTTT. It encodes CASSQDSAQGVGANEKLFF.

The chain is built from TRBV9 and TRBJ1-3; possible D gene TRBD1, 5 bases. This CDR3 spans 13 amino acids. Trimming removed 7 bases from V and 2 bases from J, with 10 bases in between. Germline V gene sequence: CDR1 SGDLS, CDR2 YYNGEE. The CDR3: CASRGPTGNTIYF. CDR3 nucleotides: TGTGCCAGCCGGGGCCCGACTGGAAACACCATATATTTT.

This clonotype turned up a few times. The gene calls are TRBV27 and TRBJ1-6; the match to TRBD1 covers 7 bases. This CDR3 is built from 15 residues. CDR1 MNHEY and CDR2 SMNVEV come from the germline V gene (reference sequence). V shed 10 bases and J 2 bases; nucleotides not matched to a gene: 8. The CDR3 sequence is CATRPQGAYNSPLHF. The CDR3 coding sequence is TGTGCCACCAGACCCCAGGGGGCCTATAATTCACCCCTCCACTTT.

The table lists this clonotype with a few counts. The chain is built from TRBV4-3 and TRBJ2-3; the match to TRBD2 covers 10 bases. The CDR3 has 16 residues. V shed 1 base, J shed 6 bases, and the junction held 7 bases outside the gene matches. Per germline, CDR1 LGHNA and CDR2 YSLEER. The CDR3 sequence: CASSQVERGGWDTQYF. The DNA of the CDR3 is TGCGCCAGCAGCCAAGTCGAGCGGGGGGGCTGGGATACGCAGTATTTT.

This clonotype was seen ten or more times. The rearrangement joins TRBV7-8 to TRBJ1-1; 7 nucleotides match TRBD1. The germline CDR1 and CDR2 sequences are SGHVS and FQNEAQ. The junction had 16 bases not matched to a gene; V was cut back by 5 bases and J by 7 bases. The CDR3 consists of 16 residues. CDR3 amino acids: CASSNYDREDEGEAFF. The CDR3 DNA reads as TGTGCCAGCAGCAACTACGACAGGGAAGACGAGGGTGAAGCTTTCTTT.

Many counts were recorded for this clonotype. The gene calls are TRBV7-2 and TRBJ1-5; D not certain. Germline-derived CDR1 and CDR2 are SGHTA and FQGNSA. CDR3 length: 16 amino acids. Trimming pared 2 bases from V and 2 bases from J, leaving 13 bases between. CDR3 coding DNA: TGTGCCAGCAGCTTATCGCCGGGGATTCGCAATCAGCCCCAGCATTTT. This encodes CASSLSPGIRNQPQHF.

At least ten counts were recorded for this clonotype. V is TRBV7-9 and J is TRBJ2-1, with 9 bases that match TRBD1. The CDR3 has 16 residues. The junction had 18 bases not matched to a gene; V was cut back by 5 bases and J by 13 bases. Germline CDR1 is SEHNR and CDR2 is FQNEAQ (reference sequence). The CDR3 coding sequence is TGTGCCAGCAGCCCTACGACAGGGGGTCAGGGGAACAATCAGTTCTTC. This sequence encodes CASSPTTGGQGNNQFF.

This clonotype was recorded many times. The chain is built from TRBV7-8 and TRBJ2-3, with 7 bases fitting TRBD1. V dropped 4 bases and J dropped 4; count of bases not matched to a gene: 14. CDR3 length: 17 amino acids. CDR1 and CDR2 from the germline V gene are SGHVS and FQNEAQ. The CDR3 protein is CASSWRANGDRSDTQYF. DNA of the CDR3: TGTGCCAGCAGCTGGCGGGCTAATGGGGACAGATCAGATACGCAGTATTTT.

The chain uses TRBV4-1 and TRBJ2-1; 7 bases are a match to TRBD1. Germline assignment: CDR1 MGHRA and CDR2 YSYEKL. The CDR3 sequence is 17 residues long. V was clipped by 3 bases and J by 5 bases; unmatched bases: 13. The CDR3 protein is CASSHQPRDRFNNEQFF. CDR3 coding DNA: TGCGCCAGCAGCCACCAACCCCGGGACAGATTTAACAATGAGCAGTTCTTC.

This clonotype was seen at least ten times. The chain's CDR3 is CASSPQAFSGNTIYF. The CDR3 nucleotides are TGTGCCAGCAGCCCCCAGGCCTTTTCTGGAAACACCATATATTTT. The V call is TRBV7-8, the J call TRBJ1-3; unclear D gene. The CDR3 sequence is 15 residues long. V lost 5 bases and J lost 1, with 12 bases in between. CDR1 SGHVS and CDR2 FQNEAQ come from the germline V gene.

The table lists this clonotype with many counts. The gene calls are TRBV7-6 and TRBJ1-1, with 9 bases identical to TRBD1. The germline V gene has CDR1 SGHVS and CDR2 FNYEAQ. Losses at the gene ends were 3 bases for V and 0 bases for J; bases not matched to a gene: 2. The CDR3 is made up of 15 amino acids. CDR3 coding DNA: TGTGCCAGCAGCTTGACAGGGGGACTGAACACTGAAGCTTTCTTT. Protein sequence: CASSLTGGLNTEAFF.